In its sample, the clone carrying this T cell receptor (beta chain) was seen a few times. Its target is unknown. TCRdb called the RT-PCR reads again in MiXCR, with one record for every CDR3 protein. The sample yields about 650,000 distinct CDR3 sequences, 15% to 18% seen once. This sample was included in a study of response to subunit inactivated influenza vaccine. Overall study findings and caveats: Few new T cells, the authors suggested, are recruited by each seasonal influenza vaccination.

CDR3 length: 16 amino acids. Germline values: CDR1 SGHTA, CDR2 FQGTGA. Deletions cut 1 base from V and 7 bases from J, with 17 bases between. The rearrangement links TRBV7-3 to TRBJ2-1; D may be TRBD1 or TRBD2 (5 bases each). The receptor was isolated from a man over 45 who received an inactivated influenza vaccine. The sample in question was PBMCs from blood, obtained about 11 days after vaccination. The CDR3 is CASSLNPGTLGNEQFF. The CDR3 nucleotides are TGTGCCAGCAGCTTAAATCCCGGGACGTTGGGGAATGAGCAGTTCTTC.